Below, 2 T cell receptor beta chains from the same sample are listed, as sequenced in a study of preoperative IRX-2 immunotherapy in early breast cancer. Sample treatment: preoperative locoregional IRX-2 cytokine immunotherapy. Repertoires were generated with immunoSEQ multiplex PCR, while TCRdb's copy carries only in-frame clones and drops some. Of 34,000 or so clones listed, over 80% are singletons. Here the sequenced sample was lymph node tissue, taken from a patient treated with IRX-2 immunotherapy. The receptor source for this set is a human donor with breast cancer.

The CDR3 is CASSRTTGLGGNTIYF. The CDR3 DNA reads as TGTGCCAGCTCACGAACCACCGGTTTGGGTGGAAACACCATATATTTT. The chain carries TRBV18 and TRBJ1-3, with D unclear. This CDR3 spans 16 amino acids. CDR1 and CDR2 from the germline V gene are KGHSH and LQKENI. V was pared by 4 bases and J by 3 bases, with 16 bases between. The full variable domain, its missing parts supplied by reference TRBV18 and TRBJ1-3, is NAGVMQNPRHLVRRRGQEARLRCSPMKGHSHVYWYRQLPEEGLKFMVYLQKENIIDESGMPKERFSAEFPKEGPSILRIQQVVRGDSAAYFCASSRTTGLGGNTIYFGEGSWLTVV.

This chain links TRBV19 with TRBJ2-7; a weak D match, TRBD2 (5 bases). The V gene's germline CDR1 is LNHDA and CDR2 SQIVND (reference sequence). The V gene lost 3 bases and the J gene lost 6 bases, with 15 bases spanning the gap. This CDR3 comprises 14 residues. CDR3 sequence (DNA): TGTGCCAGTAGTATGTCGCAGGACTTCCGCGAGCAGTACTTC. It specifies CASSMSQDFREQYF.